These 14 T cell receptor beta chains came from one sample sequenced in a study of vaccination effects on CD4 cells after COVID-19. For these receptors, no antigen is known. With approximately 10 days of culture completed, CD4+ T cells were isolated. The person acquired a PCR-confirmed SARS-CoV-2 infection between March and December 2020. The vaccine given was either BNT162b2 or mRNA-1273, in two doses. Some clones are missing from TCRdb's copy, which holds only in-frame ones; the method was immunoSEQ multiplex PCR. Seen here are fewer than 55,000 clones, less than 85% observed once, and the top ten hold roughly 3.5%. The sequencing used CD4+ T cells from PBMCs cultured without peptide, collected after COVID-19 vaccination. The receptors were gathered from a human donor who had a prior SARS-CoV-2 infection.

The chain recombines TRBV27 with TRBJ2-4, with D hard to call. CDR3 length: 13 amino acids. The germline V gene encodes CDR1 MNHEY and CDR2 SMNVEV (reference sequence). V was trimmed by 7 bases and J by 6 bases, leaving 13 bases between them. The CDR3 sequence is CASKPVPGNIQYF. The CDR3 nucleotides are TGTGCCAGCAAACCGGTGCCGGGAAACATTCAGTACTTC.

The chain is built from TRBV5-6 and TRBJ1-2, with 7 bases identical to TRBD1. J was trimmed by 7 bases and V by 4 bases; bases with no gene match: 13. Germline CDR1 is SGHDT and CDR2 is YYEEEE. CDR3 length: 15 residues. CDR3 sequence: CASSPTDGRGGGYTF. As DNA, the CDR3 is TGTGCCAGCAGCCCTACCGACGGCAGGGGGGGTGGCTACACCTTC.

DNA for the CDR3: TGTGCTAGTGGTTTGCAGGATTGGTACCAAGAGACCCAGTACTTC. It yields the protein CASGLQDWYQETQYF. This chain uses TRBV12-5 with TRBJ2-5, with unresolved D. Between the trimmed V and J ends, which lost 2 bases and 0 bases, there was a span of 10 bases. Germline V gives CDR1 LGHNT, CDR2 FRNRAP. CDR3 length: 15 amino acids.

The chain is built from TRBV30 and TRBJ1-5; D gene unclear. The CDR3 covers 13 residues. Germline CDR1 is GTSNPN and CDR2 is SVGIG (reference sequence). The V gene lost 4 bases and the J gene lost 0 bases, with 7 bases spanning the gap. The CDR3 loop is CAWTRSSNQPQHF. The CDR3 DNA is TGTGCCTGGACCCGTAGTAGCAATCAGCCCCAGCATTTT.

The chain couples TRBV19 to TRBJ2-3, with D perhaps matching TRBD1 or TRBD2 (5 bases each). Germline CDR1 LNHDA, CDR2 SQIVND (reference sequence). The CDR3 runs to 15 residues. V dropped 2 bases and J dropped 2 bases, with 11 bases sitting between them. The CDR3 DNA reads TGTGCCAGTAGTATACGGGACGCCTCCACAGATACGCAGTATTTT. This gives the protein CASSIRDASTDTQYF.

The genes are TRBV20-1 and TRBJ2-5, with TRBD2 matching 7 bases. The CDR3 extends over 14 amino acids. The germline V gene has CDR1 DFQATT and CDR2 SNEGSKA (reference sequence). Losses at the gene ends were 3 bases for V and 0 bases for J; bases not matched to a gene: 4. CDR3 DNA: TGCAGTGCTAGTGGCGGGGGAAACCAAGAGACCCAGTACTTC. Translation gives CSASGGGNQETQYF.

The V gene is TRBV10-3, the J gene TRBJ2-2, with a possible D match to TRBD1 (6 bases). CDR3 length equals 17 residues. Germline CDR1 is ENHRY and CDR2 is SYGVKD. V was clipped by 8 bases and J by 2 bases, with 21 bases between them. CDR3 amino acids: CAIAGFTGQPNTGELFF. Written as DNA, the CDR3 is TGTGCCATCGCCGGATTCACCGGACAGCCTAACACCGGGGAGCTGTTTTTT.

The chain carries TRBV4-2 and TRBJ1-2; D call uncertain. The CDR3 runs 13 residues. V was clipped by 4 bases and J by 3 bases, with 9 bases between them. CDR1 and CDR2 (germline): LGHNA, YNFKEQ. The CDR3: CASSPRRDYGYTF. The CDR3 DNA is TGTGCCAGCAGCCCCCGCCGCGACTATGGCTACACCTTC.

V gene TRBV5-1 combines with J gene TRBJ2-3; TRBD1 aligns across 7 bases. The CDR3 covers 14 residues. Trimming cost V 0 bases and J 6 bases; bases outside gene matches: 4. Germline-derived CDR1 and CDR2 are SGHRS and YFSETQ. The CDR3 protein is CASSLGDSADTQYF. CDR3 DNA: TGCGCCAGCAGCTTGGGGGACAGCGCCGATACGCAGTATTTT.

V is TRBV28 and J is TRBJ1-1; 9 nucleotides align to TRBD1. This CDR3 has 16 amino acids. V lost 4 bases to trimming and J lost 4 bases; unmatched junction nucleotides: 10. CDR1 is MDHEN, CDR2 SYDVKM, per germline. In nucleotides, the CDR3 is TGTGCCAGCAGTTCACCGGGACAGGGACTTAGCACTGAAGCTTTCTTT. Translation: CASSSPGQGLSTEAFF.

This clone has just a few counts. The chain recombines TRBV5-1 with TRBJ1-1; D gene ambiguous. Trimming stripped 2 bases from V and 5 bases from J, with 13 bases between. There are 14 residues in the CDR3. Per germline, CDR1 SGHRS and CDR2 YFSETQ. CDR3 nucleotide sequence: TGCGCCAGCAGCTTTAGCAACCTGGGGACTGAAGCTTTCTTT. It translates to CASSFSNLGTEAFF. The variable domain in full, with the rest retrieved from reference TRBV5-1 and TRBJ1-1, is KAGVTQTPRYLIKTRGQQVTLSCSPISGHRSVSWYQQTPGQGLQFLFEYFSETQRNKGNFPGRFSGRQFSNSRSEMNVSTLELGDSALYLCASSFSNLGTEAFFGQGTRLTVV.

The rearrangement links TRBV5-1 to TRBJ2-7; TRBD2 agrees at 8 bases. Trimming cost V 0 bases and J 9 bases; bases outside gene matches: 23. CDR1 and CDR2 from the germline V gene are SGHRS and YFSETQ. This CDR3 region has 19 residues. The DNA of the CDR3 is TGCGCCAGCAGCTTGGATTTTCCATCCCGGGCTAGCGGGTATCAACGGCAGTACTTC. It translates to CASSLDFPSRASGYQRQYF.

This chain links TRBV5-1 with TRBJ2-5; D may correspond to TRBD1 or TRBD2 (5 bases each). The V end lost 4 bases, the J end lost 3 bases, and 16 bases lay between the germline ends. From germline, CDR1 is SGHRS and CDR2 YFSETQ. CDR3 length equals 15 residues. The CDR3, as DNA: TGCGCCAGCAGCCCCCGGGGTAGCAGGGAAGAGACCCAGTACTTC. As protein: CASSPRGSREETQYF.

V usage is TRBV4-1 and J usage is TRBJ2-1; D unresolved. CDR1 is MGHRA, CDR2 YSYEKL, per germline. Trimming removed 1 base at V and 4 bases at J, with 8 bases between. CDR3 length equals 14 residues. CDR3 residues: CASSQADGYNEQFF. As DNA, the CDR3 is TGCGCCAGCAGCCAAGCGGACGGTTACAATGAGCAGTTCTTC.